Following are 14 T cell receptor beta chains from one sample sequenced in a study of CD8+ T cells in alopecia areata. Once RNA had been extracted, it was reverse transcribed into cDNA to act as the sequencing template. Data came from immunoSEQ multiplex PCR; TCRdb stores just in-frame clones and leaves some out. The sample carries approximately 130,000 clones, about 46% recorded once. Input material: NKG2D-low CD8+ T cells sorted from blood. These receptors were obtained from a human donor with alopecia areata.

The chain couples TRBV29-1 to TRBJ2-7; D might be TRBD1 or TRBD2, each matching 5 bases. Germline V gives CDR1 SQVTM, CDR2 ANQGSEA. Trimming removed 4 bases at V and 2 bases at J, with 12 bases between. CDR3 size: 13 residues. In DNA, the CDR3 is TGCAGCGTTGCAGGGACGGTCGCCTACGAGCAGTACTTC. As protein: CSVAGTVAYEQYF.

The chain uses TRBV29-1 and TRBJ2-1, with D maybe TRBD2 (6 bases). V was pared by 5 bases and J by 14 bases, with 13 bases between. Germline V CDR1 and CDR2: SQVTM, ANQGSEA. CDR3 length: 10 residues. The DNA of the CDR3 is TGCAGCGTTCTGGGACTCGAGGAGTTCTTC. Encoded protein: CSVLGLEEFF.

For the CDR3, the DNA is TGTGCCAGCAGTTTAACGGCTAGCGGGCGCACCTACGAGCAGTACTTC. Protein product: CASSLTASGRTYEQYF. The chain uses TRBV28 and TRBJ2-7; 8 bases fit TRBD2. J gave up 2 bases and V 2 bases, and 8 bases lay outside the gene matches. Germline assignment: CDR1 MDHEN and CDR2 SYDVKM. CDR3 length: 16 residues.

The V gene is TRBV30, the J gene TRBJ2-1, with TRBD2 as a possible D gene (6 bases). Germline V lookup: CDR1 GTSNPN, CDR2 SVGIG (reference sequence). The CDR3 has 12 residues. V was trimmed by 5 bases and J by 6 bases, leaving 11 bases between them. Here the CDR3 reads CAWDAGRNEQFF. CDR3 DNA: TGTGCCTGGGACGCGGGACGCAATGAGCAGTTCTTC.

V and J are TRBV25-1 and TRBJ2-1, with TRBD1 matching 7 bases. The CDR3 sequence is 13 residues long. Germline values: CDR1 MGHDK, CDR2 SYGVNS. Trimming took 3 bases from V and 7 from J; bases not matched to a gene: 3. CDR3 coding DNA: TGTGCCAGCAGTGATACAGGGGCGAATGAGCAGTTCTTC. Translation gives CASSDTGANEQFF.

The chain carries TRBV7-9 and TRBJ2-5, with D possibly TRBD2 on 6 matching bases. CDR1 and CDR2 from the germline V gene are SEHNR and FQNEAQ (reference sequence). The CDR3 contains 15 residues. V lost 1 base and J lost 3, with 12 bases in between. In DNA, the CDR3 is TGTGCCAGCAGCTTAGTGGGACTGCCAAAAGAGACCCAGTACTTC. Protein sequence: CASSLVGLPKETQYF.

In this sample, this clone turned up a few times. This sequence joins TRBV28 and TRBJ1-2; D gene ambiguous. Trimming left V 3 bases short and J 1 base short, with 6 bases between. Germline values: CDR1 MDHEN, CDR2 SYDVKM. The CDR3 is 13 amino acids. For the CDR3, the DNA is TGTGCCAGCAGTTTCCAGAGTAACTATGGCTACACCTTC. Its translation: CASSFQSNYGYTF.

For this clone: The sample holds other DNA sequences that translate to the same CDR3. The gene calls are TRBV9 and TRBJ2-7, with 11 bases matching TRBD2. Germline CDR1 reads SGDLS; CDR2 reads YYNGEE. The J segment lost 2 bases and the V segment lost 4 bases, leaving 5 bases of the junction unmatched. This CDR3 spans 15 amino acids. Here the CDR3 DNA reads TGTGCCAGCAGCAGAGGGACTAGCGGAACCTACGAGCAGTACTTC. It is translated as CASSRGTSGTYEQYF.

The gene calls are TRBV6-5 and TRBJ1-6; tentatively, D is TRBD1 (5 bases). The V end was cut by 5 bases, the J end by 9 bases, with 17 bases between. The CDR3 spans 15 residues. Germline loops: CDR1 MNHEY, CDR2 SVGAGI. The CDR3 spells CASSMGEGMASPLHF. CDR3 nucleotide sequence: TGTGCCAGCAGTATGGGCGAGGGGATGGCTTCACCCCTCCACTTT.

Comment on this clone: Other DNA sequences of this sample code for an identical CDR3. The CDR3 DNA reads as TGCAGCGTTGATTCTAGCTCCTACAATGAGCAGTTCTTC. It codes for CSVDSSSYNEQFF. V and J are TRBV29-1 and TRBJ2-1; no firm D call. Germline loops: CDR1 SQVTM, CDR2 ANQGSEA. This CDR3 spans 13 amino acids. V lost 3 bases and J 0 bases, leaving 6 bases between the germline ends.

The chain combines TRBV15 with TRBJ2-5, with a possible D match to TRBD1 (6 bases). V was clipped by 4 bases and J by 5 bases, with 20 bases between them. The CDR3 spans 16 residues. Germline lookup yields CDR1 LNHNV and CDR2 YYDKDF (reference sequence). The CDR3 coding sequence is TGTGCCACCAGCACCTGGGCAGGCAGCGGACAGGAGACCCAGTACTTC. Translating gives CATSTWAGSGQETQYF. The full variable domain, its missing parts supplied by reference TRBV15 and TRBJ2-5, is DAMVIQNPRYQVTQFGKPVTLSCSQTLNHNVMYWYQQKSSQAPKLLFHYYDKDFNNEADTPDNFQSRRPNTSFCFLDIRSPGLGDTAMYLCATSTWAGSGQETQYFGPGTRLLVL.

This clone was detected only a few times. The chain has TRBV7-2 and TRBJ2-1; TRBD2 matches at 11 bases. CDR3 length: 14 amino acids. The ends lost 4 bases at V and 6 bases at J; junction bases unmatched: 2. The germline CDR1 and CDR2 sequences are SGHTA and FQGNSA. The CDR3 loop is CASSSGTSGNEQFF. CDR3 DNA: TGTGCCAGCAGCTCCGGGACTAGCGGCAATGAGCAGTTCTTC.

The gene calls are TRBV15 and TRBJ2-7; 8 bases match TRBD2. Trimming removed 3 bases from V and 5 bases from J; junction bases left unmatched: 12. Germline CDR1 reads LNHNV; CDR2 reads YYDKDF (reference sequence). The CDR3 loop spans 16 amino acids. CDR3 sequence reads: CATSRRPGLDFHEQYF. DNA for the CDR3: TGTGCCACCAGCAGGCGGCCGGGACTAGACTTCCACGAGCAGTACTTC. Full variable domain (missing parts from reference TRBV15 and TRBJ2-7): DAMVIQNPRYQVTQFGKPVTLSCSQTLNHNVMYWYQQKSSQAPKLLFHYYDKDFNNEADTPDNFQSRRPNTSFCFLDIRSPGLGDTAMYLCATSRRPGLDFHEQYFGPGTRLTVT.

The chain recombines TRBV5-6 with TRBJ1-2; weak D call: TRBD1 (6 bases). The V gene's germline CDR1 is SGHDT and CDR2 YYEEEE. V shed 4 bases and J shed 2 bases, with 6 bases lying between them. The CDR3 runs to 12 residues. CDR3 region: CASSQGNYGYTF. As DNA, the CDR3 is TGTGCCAGCAGCCAGGGGAACTATGGCTACACCTTC.